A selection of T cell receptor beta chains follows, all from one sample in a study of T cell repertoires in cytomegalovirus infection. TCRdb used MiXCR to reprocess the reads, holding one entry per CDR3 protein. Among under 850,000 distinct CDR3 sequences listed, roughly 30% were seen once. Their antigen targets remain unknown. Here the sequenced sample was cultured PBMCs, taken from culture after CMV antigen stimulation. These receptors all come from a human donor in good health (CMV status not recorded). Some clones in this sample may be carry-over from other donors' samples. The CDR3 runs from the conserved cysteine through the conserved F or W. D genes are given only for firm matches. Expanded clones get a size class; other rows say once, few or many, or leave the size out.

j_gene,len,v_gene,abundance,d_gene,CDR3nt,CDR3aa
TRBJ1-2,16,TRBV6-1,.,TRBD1,TGTGCCAGCAGAAATACAGGGGCCACTCCCCTTGATGGCTACACCTTC,CASRNTGATPLDGYTF
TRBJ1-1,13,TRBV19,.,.,TGTGCCAGTAGTATAGACAGTTTCACTGAAGCTTTCTTT,CASSIDSFTEAFF
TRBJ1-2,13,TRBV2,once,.,TGTGCCAGCAGTGCCCCTCAGGGCTATGGCTACACCTTC,CASSAPQGYGYTF
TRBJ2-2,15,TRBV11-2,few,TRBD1,TGTGCCAGCAGCCCTTCGGACAGGGGCGCCGGGGAGCTGTTTTTT,CASSPSDRGAGELFF
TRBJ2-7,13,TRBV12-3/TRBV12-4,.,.,TGTGCCAGCAGTTTTAGCCCTACCTACGAGCAGTACTTC,CASSFSPTYEQYF
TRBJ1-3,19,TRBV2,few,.,TGTGCCAGCGTAGCGAGACGATCAAAGAAGGAGGGACTTATAGACACCATATATTTT,CASVARRSKKEGLIDTIYF
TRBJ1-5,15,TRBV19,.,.,TGTGCCAGTAGTATTGGAGGGAGGCGCAATCAGCCCCAGCATTTT,CASSIGGRRNQPQHF
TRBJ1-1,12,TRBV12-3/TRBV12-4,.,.,TGTGCCAGCAGCCCCAGGAGGCCTGAAGCTTTCTTT,CASSPRRPEAFF
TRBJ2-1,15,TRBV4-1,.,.,TGCGCCAGCAGCCAAGTAGGGCCGATCTACAATGAGCAGTTCTTC,CASSQVGPIYNEQFF
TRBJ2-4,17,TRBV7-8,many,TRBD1,TGTGCCAGCAGCATGAGCGACAGGGGCCTATCCAAAAACATTCAGTACTTC,CASSMSDRGLSKNIQYF
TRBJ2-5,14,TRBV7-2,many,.,TGTGCCAGCAGCTTTGGCGTAAACCAAGAGACCCAGTACTTC,CASSFGVNQETQYF
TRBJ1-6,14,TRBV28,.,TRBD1,TGTGCCAGCAGTCGGCGACAGGGGCACTCACCCCTCCACTTT,CASSRRQGHSPLHF
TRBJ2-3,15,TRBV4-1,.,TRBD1,TGCGCCAGCAGCCAAGACGGACAGGGAGAAGATACGCAGTATTTT,CASSQDGQGEDTQYF
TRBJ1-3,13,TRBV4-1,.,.,TGCGCCAGCAGCCACCCCCCTGGAAACACCATATATTTT,CASSHPPGNTIYF
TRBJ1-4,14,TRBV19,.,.,TGTGCCAGTAGTATCGGCAGGGATCAGGAAAAACTGTTTTTT,CASSIGRDQEKLFF